The source of this T cell receptor (delta chain) is a study of Vδ1+ human thymocytes. Study-wide points: Thymic TRG and TRD repertoires appeared highly polyclonal.

Extracted RNA was reverse transcribed into cDNA. Multiplex PCR used pooled V-gene forward primers and a constant-region reverse primer to amplify CDR3s. TCRdb re-identified clones in the multiplex PCR reads via CATT. This sample yields about 55,000 delta-chain clones, of which about a sixth are seen a single time; roughly 0.5% belongs to the top ten. As regards this clone: The antigen remains undetermined.

The V gene lost 4 bases and the J gene lost 0 bases, with 24 bases spanning the gap. This CDR3 has 19 amino acids. The germline V gene encodes CDR1 TSWWSYY and CDR2 QGS. The sequence was collected from a boy under two years old who had congenital heart surgery. The sample consisted of Vdelta1+ gamma-delta thymocytes from the thymus. Specified subset: FACS-sorted CD3+ TCRalphabeta- TCRVdelta1+ TCRVdelta2- thymocytes. The gene calls are TRDV1 and TRDJ1; D perhaps matches TRDD3 (5 bases). CDR3 protein: CALGVPPLSVIQYTDKLIF. The CDR3 bases are TGTGCTCTTGGGGTCCCCCCTCTCTCCGTGATACAGTACACCGATAAACTCATCTTT.